This T cell receptor (beta chain) was found in a study of T cell changes during pregnancy in multiple sclerosis. Sequencing was performed with immunoSEQ multiplex PCR; in TCRdb, only in-frame clones are kept and a portion is missing. This table holds roughly 45,000 clones, roughly 90% found once. This CDR3 comprises 21 residues. Germline-derived CDR1 and CDR2 are MDHEN and SYDVKM. V shed 6 bases and J 5 bases; nucleotides not matched to a gene: 26. This clonotype was sampled from a female donor in good health, enrolled as a control in a pregnancy study. This chain links TRBV28 with TRBJ2-7; TRBD2 matches 12 bases. The sequenced sample was peripheral blood, obtained in the first trimester of pregnancy. In nucleotides, the CDR3 is TGTGCCAGCAGCCACCGGAAAAGGACTAGCGGGAAATGGGGGCCGAGGCACGAGCAGTACTTC. This gives the protein CASSHRKRTSGKWGPRHEQYF.